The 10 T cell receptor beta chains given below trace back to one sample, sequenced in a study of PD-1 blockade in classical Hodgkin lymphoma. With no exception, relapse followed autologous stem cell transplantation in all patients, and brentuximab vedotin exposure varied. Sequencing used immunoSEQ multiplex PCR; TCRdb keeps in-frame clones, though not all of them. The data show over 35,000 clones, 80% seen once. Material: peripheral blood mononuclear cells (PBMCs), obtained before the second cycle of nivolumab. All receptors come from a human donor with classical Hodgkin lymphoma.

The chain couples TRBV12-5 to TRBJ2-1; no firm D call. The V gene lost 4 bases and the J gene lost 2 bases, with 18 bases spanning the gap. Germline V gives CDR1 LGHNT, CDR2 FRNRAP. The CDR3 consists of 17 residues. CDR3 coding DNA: TGTGCTAGTGGTTCCGACTTGGCGGTTGGCACCTACAATGAGCAGTTCTTC. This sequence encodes CASGSDLAVGTYNEQFF.

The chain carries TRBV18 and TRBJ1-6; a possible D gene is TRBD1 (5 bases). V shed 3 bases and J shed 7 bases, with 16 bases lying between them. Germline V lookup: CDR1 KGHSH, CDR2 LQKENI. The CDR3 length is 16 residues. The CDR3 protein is CASSPKAGSRNSPLHF. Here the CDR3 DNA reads TGTGCCAGCTCACCGAAAGCAGGGTCTCGGAATTCACCCCTCCACTTT.

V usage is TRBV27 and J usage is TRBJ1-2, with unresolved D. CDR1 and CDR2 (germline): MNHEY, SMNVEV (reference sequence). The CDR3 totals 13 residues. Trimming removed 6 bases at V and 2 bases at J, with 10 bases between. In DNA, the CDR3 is TGTGCCAGCAGAAGGGCCGGAAACTATGGCTACACCTTC. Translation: CASRRAGNYGYTF.

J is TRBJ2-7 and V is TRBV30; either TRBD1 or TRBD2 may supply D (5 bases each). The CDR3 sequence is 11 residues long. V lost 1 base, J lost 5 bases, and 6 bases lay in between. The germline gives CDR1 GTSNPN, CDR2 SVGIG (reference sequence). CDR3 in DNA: TGTGCCTGGAGTGGGGGACACGAGCAGTACTTC. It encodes CAWSGGHEQYF. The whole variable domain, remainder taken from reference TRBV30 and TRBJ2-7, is SQTIHQWPATLVQPVGSPLSLECTVEGTSNPNLYWYRQAAGRGLQLLFYSVGIGQISSEVPQNLSASRPQDRQFILSSKKLLLSDSGFYLCAWSGGHEQYFGPGTRLTVT.

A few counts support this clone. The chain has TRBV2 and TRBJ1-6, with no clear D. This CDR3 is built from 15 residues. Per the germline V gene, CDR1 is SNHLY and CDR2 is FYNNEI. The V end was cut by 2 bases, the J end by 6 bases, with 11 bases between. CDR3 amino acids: CASSELDGINSPLHF. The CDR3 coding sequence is TGTGCCAGCAGTGAACTTGACGGAATTAATTCACCCCTCCACTTT.

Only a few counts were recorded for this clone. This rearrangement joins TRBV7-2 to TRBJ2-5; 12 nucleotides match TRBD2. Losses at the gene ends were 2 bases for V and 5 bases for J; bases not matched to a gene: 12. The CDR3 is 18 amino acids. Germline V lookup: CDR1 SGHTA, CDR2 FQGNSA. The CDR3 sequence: CASSLLAPTSGGIETQYF. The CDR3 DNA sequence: TGTGCCAGCAGCTTATTAGCGCCGACTAGCGGGGGTATCGAGACCCAGTACTTC.

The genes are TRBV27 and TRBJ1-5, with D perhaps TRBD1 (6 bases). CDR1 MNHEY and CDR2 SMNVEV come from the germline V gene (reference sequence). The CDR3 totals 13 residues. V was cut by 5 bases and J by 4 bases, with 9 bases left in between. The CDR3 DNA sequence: TGTGCCAGCAGTCAGGACAGAAATCAGCCCCAGCATTTT. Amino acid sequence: CASSQDRNQPQHF.

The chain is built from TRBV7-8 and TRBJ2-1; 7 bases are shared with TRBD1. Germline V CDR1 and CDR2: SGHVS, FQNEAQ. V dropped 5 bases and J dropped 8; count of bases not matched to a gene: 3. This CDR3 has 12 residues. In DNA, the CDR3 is TGTGCCAGCAGCCCTCAGGGGGATGAGCAGTTCTTC. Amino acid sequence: CASSPQGDEQFF.

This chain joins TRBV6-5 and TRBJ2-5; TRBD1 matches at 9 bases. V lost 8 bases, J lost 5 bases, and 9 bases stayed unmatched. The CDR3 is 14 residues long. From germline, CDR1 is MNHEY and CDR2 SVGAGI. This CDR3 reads CASRYRGQGETQYF. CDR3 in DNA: TGTGCCAGCCGCTACAGGGGGCAGGGGGAGACCCAGTACTTC.

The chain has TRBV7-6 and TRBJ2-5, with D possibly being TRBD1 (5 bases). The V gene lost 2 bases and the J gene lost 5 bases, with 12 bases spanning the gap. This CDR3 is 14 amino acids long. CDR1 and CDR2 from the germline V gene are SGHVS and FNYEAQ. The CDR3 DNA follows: TGTGCCAGCAGCTTATCAGGGTTCGGGGAGACCCAGTACTTC. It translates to CASSLSGFGETQYF.